The 2 T cell receptor beta chains reported below all come from one sample, sequenced in a study of cytomegalovirus exposure and HLA in healthy donors (dated by TCRdb to between 2016 and 2019). The method behind the library was the immunoSEQ multiplex PCR assay. A mixture of 60 forward primers for TCR Vbeta segments and 13 reverse primers for TCR Jbeta segments was used in the multiplex PCR. The source is immuneACCESS, and TCRdb retained only in-frame sequences with V and J called. Part of the clones is not carried over; for the studies checked, unresolved V genes explain less than half of this, and the remainder is unexplained. The sample table shows about 98,000 clones, and approximately 70% are seen once. Jointly, the top ten make up 2.5% of the sample. The material sequenced was PBMCs. These receptors all stem from a man aged 45 to 65 in good health and CMV-seronegative.

The chain carries TRBV10-1 and TRBJ2-1, with D unresolved. The CDR3 loop spans 13 amino acids. The V and J ends lost 6 bases and 8 bases respectively, with 14 bases between them. Germline CDR1 and CDR2: WNHNN and SYGVQD (reference sequence). Here the CDR3 DNA reads TGCGCCAGCAGGGCCAATTCGGGTGATGAGCAGTTCTTC. Residues: CASRANSGDEQFF.

The chain has TRBV6-5 and TRBJ1-3; D is unclear. The CDR3 is made up of 15 amino acids. Germline V gene lookup returns CDR1 MNHEY and CDR2 SVGAGI. The V gene lost 6 bases and the J gene lost 0 bases, with 12 bases spanning the gap. The CDR3 nucleotides read TGTGCCAGCAGAACATCCGGCGGCTCTGGAAACACCATATATTTT. Translated: CASRTSGGSGNTIYF.